Detailed here is one T cell receptor beta chain. What it binds is unknown. Germline V CDR1 and CDR2: SQVTM, ANQGSEA. The V gene lost 3 bases and the J gene lost 9 bases, with 9 bases spanning the gap. CDR3 length: 11 amino acids. Then a second PCR, running roughly 6 to 11 cycles, was carried out with a sample-barcoded 5' primer and a J-beta primer mix. TCRdb itself ran the 5' RACE reads through MiXCR, one entry per CDR3 protein. The repertoire includes around 750,000 distinct CDR3 sequences, roughly 50% of them detected once, and about 42% sits in the top ten. The sample belongs to a study of blood T cells in healthy people across ages. General study points: Long-lived donors exceeded aged donors in naive CD4+ cells and diversity.

Total RNA, at least 6 micrograms per sample, was extracted from PBMCs. V usage is TRBV29-1 and J usage is TRBJ2-1; D call uncertain. The specimen was blood. The sequence was collected from an elderly man in good health. The CDR3 DNA reads as TGCAGCGTTGAGAATAGTTCTGAGCAGTTCTTC. Amino acids: CSVENSSEQFF.